This T cell receptor beta chain was identified in a study of blood T cell repertoires in COVID-19. Study context: The United States, Italy and Spain provided the acute and convalescent COVID-19 samples. Nucleic acid was either cDNA or gDNA, and it came from T cells, B-cell-depleted T cells, or PBMCs.

The CDR3 is 14 amino acids. Trimming at V came to 7 bases and at J to 8 bases, leaving 11 bases not matched to a gene. The germline CDR1 and CDR2 sequences are LNHDA and SQIVND (reference sequence). Original methodology: Amplification of reference gene primers was used by the study to estimate nucleated cell counts. Libraries were prepared by immunoSEQ multiplex PCR; TCRdb keeps only in-frame clonotypes and omits some of them. The V and J calls and the clone size are those of that table, but D and trimming were determined from the DNA. Of approximately 74,000 clones listed, approximately 85% are singletons.

This TCR came from a man aged 65-85 years with acute or convalescent COVID-19. The specimen sequenced was peripheral blood. The chain combines TRBV19 with TRBJ1-2, with 9 bases lining up with TRBD1. This CDR3 is CASTEQQGAGGYTF. The CDR3 DNA follows: TGTGCCAGTACGGAACAACAGGGGGCAGGCGGCTACACCTTC.